The 6 T cell receptor beta chains below come from one sample, sequenced in a study of identical twins. MiXCR was run by TCRdb on the 5' RACE reads, yielding one entry per CDR3 protein. This sample carries about 690,000 distinct CDR3 sequences, 21% of them seen once, and the ten largest clones take 4% to 5.5%. These data also formed part of another study, on T cells expressing NK-cell markers.

Sequencing was carried out using PBMCs. These receptors were taken from a woman younger than 30 in good health.

The chain's CDR3 is CSAPGQGIQGYTF. The CDR3 DNA reads TGCAGCGCCCCGGGACAGGGGATACAGGGCTACACCTTC. The rearrangement links TRBV29-1 to TRBJ1-2; 10 nucleotides match TRBD1. J gave up 8 bases and V 7 bases, and 10 bases lay outside the gene matches. The germline V gene encodes CDR1 SQVTM and CDR2 ANQGSEA. This CDR3 is built from 13 residues.

The chain joins TRBV30 to TRBJ2-7; no clear D. The germline gives CDR1 GTSNPN, CDR2 SVGIG (reference sequence). V lost 0 bases to trimming and J lost 4 bases, with 4 bases between them. The CDR3 length is 11 residues. The CDR3 DNA follows: TGTGCCTGGAGTGTGGAATACGAGCAGTACTTC. It encodes CAWSVEYEQYF.

This clonotype was seen only a few times. This chain links TRBV12-3 or TRBV12-4 with TRBJ2-7, with 8 bases identical to TRBD1. The junction had 3 bases not matched to a gene; V was cut back by 3 bases and J by 2 bases. This CDR3 comprises 14 residues. The CDR3 reads CASSFWDRPYEQYF. The CDR3 DNA is TGTGCCAGCAGTTTCTGGGACAGGCCCTACGAGCAGTACTTC.

Comment on this clonotype: An end of the junction does not agree with germline; a read error may underlie this. This chain joins TRBV7-8 and TRBJ2-1; D gene uncertain. Per the germline V gene, CDR1 is SGHVS and CDR2 is FQNEAQ. The CDR3 spans 14 residues. In DNA form, the CDR3 reads TGTGCCAGCAGCTTAGCGCAGCTTGCCCCGGAGCGGTTCTTC. This translates into CASSLAQLAPERFF.

This clonotype was seen more than once but under ten times. The V and J genes are TRBV5-6 and TRBJ1-2; no firm D call. The germline gives CDR1 SGHDT, CDR2 YYEEEE. The CDR3 length is 14 residues. V gave up 0 bases and J gave up 8 bases, with 14 bases separating them. The CDR3 reads CASSLVREAGGYTF. CDR3 coding DNA: TGTGCCAGCAGCTTGGTGAGGGAAGCGGGCGGCTACACCTTC.

The chain couples TRBV15 to TRBJ2-3; D is ambiguous. V was pared by 3 bases and J by 5 bases, with 9 bases between. This CDR3 is built from 13 residues. CDR1 is LNHNV and CDR2 is YYDKDF in the germline V gene (reference sequence). CDR3 bases: TGTGCCACCAGCAGGAGAACCGAAGATACGCAGTATTTT. This codes for CATSRRTEDTQYF.